A selection of T cell receptor beta chains follows, all from one sample in a study of T cell responses to AZD1222 COVID-19 vaccine. This table comes from immunoSEQ multiplex PCR, and its TCRdb copy is limited to in-frame clones, with some not included. Counted here are 95,000 to 100,000 clones, 88% occurring once; the ten biggest clones make up roughly 15%. This specimen was peripheral blood, taken 28 days after the second AZD1222 dose. These receptors were taken from an adult who received the AZD1222 COVID-19 vaccine. Each CDR3 is given with its conserved first and last residue. The D gene is left open where the match is weak. The size of a clone is reported for some rows only, either as once, few or many, or as a class for expanded clones.

TRBJ1-3,-,-,TRBV30,TGTGCCTGGAGTGTAGGCCTCTCCTCTGGAAACACCATATATTTT,CAWSVGLSSGNTIYF
TRBJ1-5,-,-,TRBV18,TGTGCCAGCTCACCCGGGAGGGAAGGGCAGCCCCAGCATTTT,CASSPGREGQPQHF
TRBJ1-5,few,TRBD1,TRBV18,TGTGCCAGCTCACCAGGGACAGCTAATCAGCCCCAGCATTTT,CASSPGTANQPQHF
TRBJ2-2,-,-,TRBV5-1,TGCGCCAGCAGCTTGGTTATCACAGTAATCACCGGGGAGCTGTTTTTT,CASSLVITVITGELFF
TRBJ2-1,-,-,TRBV14,TGTGCCAGCAGCCAAAGGGTCGGTGTGGGTCAGTACAATGAGCAGTTCTTC,CASSQRVGVGQYNEQFF
TRBJ1-4,once,-,TRBV5-1,TGCGCCAGCAGCTTGGAACCGCTAAATGAAAAACTGTTTTTT,CASSLEPLNEKLFF
TRBJ2-2,-,TRBD2,TRBV9,TGTGCCAGCAGCGTAGCCAGTCTAGCGGGAGCCGGGGAGCTGTTTTTT,CASSVASLAGAGELFF
TRBJ2-2,-,TRBD2,TRBV11-2,TGTGCCAGCAGTTCCGGACTAGCGGGAGTTACCGGGGAGCTGTTTTTT,CASSSGLAGVTGELFF
TRBJ2-7,-,-,TRBV19,TGTGCCAGTAGTGCCCGGGACTTCAACTACGAGCAGTACTTC,CASSARDFNYEQYF
TRBJ2-5,-,-,TRBV19,TGTGCCAGTAGCCCTCCTTTTAGTAGTGCAGTGGAGACCCAGTACTTC,CASSPPFSSAVETQYF
TRBJ1-2,-,-,TRBV19,TGTGCCAGTAGTCAGCCGCAGGGCCTCTACACCTTC,CASSQPQGLYTF
TRBJ1-1,-,-,TRBV19,TGTGCCAGTACCTCGGGACACCTGAACACTGAAGCTTTCTTT,CASTSGHLNTEAFF
TRBJ1-1,-,-,TRBV3-1/TRBV3-2,TGTGCCAGCAGCCAAGCGGCGGCAGGTGGGACTGAAGCTTTCTTT,CASSQAAAGGTEAFF
TRBJ1-3,-,-,TRBV6-1,TGTGCCAGCAGTGAAAGGGGCAGGTCTGGAAACACCATATATTTT,CASSERGRSGNTIYF
TRBJ1-4,-,-,TRBV27,TGTGCCAGCGCTGGGAATGAAAAACTGTTTTTT,CASAGNEKLFF
TRBJ1-2,-,-,TRBV29-1,TGCAGCGGACAGGAATCGAACTATGGCTACACCTTC,CSGQESNYGYTF
TRBJ2-7,-,TRBD2,TRBV7-2,TGTGCCAGCAGCTTAGAAACTAGCGGGATCTACGAGCAGTACTTC,CASSLETSGIYEQYF
TRBJ1-6,-,-,TRBV28,TGTGCCAGCGGTTTGGTGGTCAATAATTCACCCCTCCACTTT,CASGLVVNNSPLHF
TRBJ1-2,-,-,TRBV28,TGTGCCAGCAGTTCCCCCGCGGGGGCGAACTATGGCTACACCTTC,CASSSPAGANYGYTF
TRBJ2-1,-,TRBD2,TRBV9,TGTGCCAGCAAACGGGGACTAGCGACATACAATGAGCAGTTCTTC,CASKRGLATYNEQFF
TRBJ1-2,-,-,TRBV7-2,TGTGCCAGCAGCTTAGATATCCAGATAAACTATGGCTACACCTTC,CASSLDIQINYGYTF
TRBJ1-4,-,-,TRBV18,TGTGCCAGCTCACCAGCCGTTAGGGACGGTAATGAAAAACTGTTTTTT,CASSPAVRDGNEKLFF
TRBJ1-1,-,-,TRBV10-3,TGTGCCATCAGGGGCACCAGGGTTGGCGATGCTTTCTTT,CAIRGTRVGDAFF
TRBJ1-1,-,-,TRBV30,TGTGCCTGGAACCTCTTGAACACTGAAGCTTTCTTT,CAWNLLNTEAFF
TRBJ1-2,-,TRBD1,TRBV9,TGTGCCAGCAGCGTTAGTCTAACAGGGGGCCAGGGTGGCTACACCTTC,CASSVSLTGGQGGYTF
TRBJ2-7,-,TRBD2,TRBV7-8,TGTGCCAGCAGCTTCCCAGGGACTAGCGGGAGAGACTACGAGCAGTACTTC,CASSFPGTSGRDYEQYF
TRBJ2-2,-,-,TRBV7-6,TGTGCCAGCAGCCGCACCACGGGTCAGAAGCTGTTTTTT,CASSRTTGQKLFF
TRBJ1-4,-,-,TRBV5-1,TGCGCCAGCAGCTTGGGCGATATAAGAAGGGAAAAACTGTTTTTT,CASSLGDIRREKLFF
TRBJ2-6,-,-,TRBV2,TGTGCCAGCAGTGAACAGGGGTCGGCGGGGGCCAACGTCCTGACTTTC,CASSEQGSAGANVLTF